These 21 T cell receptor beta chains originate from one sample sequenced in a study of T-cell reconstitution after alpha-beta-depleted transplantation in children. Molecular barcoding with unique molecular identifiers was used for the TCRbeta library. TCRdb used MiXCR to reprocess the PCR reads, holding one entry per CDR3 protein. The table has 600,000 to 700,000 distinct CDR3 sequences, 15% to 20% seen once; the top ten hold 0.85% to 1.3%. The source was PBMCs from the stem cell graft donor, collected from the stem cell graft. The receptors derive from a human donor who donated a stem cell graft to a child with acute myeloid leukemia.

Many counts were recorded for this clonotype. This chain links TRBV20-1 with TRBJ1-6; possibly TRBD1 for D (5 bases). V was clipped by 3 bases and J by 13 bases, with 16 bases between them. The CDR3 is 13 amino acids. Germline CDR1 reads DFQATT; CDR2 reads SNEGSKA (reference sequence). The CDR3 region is CSARGTAVDPLHF. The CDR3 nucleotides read TGCAGTGCTAGGGGGACGGCAGTTGATCCCCTCCACTTT.

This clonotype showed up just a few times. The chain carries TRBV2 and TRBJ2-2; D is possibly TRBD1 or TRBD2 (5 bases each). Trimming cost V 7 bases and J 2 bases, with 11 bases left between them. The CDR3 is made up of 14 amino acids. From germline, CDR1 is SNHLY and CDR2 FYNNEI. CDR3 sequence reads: CASKGTENTGELFF. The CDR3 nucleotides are TGTGCCAGCAAGGGGACGGAAAACACCGGGGAGCTGTTTTTT.

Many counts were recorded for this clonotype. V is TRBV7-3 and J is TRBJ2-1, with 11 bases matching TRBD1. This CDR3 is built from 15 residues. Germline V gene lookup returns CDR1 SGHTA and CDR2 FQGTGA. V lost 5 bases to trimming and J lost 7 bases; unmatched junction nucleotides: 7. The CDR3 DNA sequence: TGTGCCAGCAGCCTAGGACAGGGGGCGCGAAATGAGCAGTTCTTC. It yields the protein CASSLGQGARNEQFF.

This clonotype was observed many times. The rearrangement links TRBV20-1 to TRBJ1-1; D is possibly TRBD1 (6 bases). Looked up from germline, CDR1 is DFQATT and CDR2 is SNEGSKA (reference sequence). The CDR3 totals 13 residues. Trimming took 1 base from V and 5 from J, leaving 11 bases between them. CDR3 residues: CSARGKGDTEAFF. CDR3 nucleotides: TGCAGTGCTAGAGGAAAGGGGGATACTGAAGCTTTCTTT.

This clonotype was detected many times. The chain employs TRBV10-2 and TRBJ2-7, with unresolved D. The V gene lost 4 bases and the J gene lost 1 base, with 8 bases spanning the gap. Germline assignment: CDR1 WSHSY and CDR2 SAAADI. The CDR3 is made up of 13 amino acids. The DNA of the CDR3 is TGCGCCAGCAGTGCAGACATTTCCTACGAGCAGTACGTC. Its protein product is CASSADISYEQYV.

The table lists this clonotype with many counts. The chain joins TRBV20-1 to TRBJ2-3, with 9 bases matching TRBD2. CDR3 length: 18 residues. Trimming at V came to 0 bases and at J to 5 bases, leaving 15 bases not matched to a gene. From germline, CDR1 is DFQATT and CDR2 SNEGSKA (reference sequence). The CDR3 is CSARDPSVAGGPGDTQYF. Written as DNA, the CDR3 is TGCAGTGCTAGAGATCCCTCTGTGGCGGGGGGGCCCGGAGATACGCAGTATTTT.

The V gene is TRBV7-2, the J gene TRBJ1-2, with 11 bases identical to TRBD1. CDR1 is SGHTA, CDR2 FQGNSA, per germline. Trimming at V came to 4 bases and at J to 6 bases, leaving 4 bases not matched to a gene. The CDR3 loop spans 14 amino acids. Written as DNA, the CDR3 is TGTGCCAGCAGCTCGGGGACAGGGGGTAATGGCTACACCTTC. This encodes CASSSGTGGNGYTF.

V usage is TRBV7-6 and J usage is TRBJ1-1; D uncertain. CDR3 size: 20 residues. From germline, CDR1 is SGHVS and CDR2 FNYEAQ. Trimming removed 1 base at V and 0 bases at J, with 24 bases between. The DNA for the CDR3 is TGTGCCAGCAGCTTAGAGAGTTTCCCGGGTGGCAGCCACCTGAACACTGAAGCTTTCTTT. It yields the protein CASSLESFPGGSHLNTEAFF.

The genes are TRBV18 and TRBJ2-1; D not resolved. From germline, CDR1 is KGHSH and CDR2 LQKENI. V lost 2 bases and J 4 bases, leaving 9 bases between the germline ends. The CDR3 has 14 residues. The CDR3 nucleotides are TGTGCCAGCTCACCAGGCACAGCTTACAATGAGCAGTTCTTC. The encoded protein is CASSPGTAYNEQFF.

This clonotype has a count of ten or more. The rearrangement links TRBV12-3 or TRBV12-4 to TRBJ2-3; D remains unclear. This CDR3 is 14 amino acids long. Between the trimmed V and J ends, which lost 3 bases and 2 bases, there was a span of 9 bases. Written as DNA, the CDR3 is TGTGCCAGCAGTTTGTCGCGGTACACAGATACGCAGTATTTT. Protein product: CASSLSRYTDTQYF.

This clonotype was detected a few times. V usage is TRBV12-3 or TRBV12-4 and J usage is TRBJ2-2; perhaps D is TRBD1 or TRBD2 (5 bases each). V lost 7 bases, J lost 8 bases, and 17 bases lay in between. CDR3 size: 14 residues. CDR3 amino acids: CASNTGTVQGELFF. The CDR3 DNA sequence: TGTGCCAGCAACACCGGGACCGTGCAGGGGGAGCTGTTTTTT.

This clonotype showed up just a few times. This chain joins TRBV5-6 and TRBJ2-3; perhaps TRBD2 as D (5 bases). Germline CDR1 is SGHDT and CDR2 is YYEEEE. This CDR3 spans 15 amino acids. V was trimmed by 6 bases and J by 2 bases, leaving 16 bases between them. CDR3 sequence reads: CASTLEGRTTDTQYF. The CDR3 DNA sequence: TGTGCCAGCACCCTTGAGGGTCGGACCACAGATACGCAGTATTTT.

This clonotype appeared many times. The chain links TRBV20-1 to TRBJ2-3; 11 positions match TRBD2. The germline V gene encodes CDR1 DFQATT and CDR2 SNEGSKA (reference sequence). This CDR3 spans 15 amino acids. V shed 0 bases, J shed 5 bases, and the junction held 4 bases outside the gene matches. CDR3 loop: CSAREASGGIDTQYF. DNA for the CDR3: TGCAGTGCTAGAGAAGCTAGCGGGGGGATAGATACGCAGTATTTT.

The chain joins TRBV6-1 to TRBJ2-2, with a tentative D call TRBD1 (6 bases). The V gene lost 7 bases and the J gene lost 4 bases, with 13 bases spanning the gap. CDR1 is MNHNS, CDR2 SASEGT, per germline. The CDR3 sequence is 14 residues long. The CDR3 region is CASNPQGPTGELFF. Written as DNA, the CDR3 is TGTGCCAGCAACCCACAGGGTCCCACCGGGGAGCTGTTTTTT.

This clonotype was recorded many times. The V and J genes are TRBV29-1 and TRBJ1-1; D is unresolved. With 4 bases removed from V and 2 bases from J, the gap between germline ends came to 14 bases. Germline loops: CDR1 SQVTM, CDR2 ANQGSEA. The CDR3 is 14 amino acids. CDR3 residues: CSVASWGGNTEAFF. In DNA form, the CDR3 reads TGCAGCGTTGCGTCCTGGGGAGGTAACACTGAAGCTTTCTTT.

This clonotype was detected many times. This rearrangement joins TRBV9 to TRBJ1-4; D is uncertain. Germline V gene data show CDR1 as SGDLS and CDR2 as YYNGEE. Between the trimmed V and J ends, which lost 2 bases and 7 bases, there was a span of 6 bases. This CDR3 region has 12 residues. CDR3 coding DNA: TGTGCCAGCAGCGTTAACGGTGAAAAACTGTTTTTT. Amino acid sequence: CASSVNGEKLFF.

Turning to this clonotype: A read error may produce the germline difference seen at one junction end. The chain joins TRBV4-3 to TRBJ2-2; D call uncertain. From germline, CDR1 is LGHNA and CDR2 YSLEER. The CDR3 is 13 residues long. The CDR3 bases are TGCGCCGGCAGCCAAGATACGACCGGGGAGCTGTTTTTT. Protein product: CAGSQDTTGELFF.

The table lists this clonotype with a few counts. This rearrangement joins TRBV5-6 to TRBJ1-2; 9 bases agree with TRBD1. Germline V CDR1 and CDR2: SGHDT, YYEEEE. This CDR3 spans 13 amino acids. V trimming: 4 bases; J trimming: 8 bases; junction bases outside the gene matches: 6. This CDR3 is CASSRGQGQGYTF. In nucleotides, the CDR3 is TGTGCCAGCAGCCGCGGACAGGGGCAGGGCTACACCTTC. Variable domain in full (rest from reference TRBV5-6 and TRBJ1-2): DAGVTQSPTHLIKTRGQQVTLRCSPKSGHDTVSWYQQALGQGPQFIFQYYEEEERQRGNFPDRFSGHQFPNYSSELNVNALLLGDSALYLCASSRGQGQGYTFGSGTRLTVV.

The CDR3 sequence: CASSSPEYSQPQHF. The CDR3 coding sequence is TGTGCCAGCAGCTCCCCCGAGTACAGCCAGCCCCAGCATTTT. V usage is TRBV7-9 and J usage is TRBJ1-5; D gene ambiguous. Trimming removed 4 bases at V and 7 bases at J, with 14 bases between. Germline loops: CDR1 SEHNR, CDR2 FQNEAQ (reference sequence). The CDR3 covers 14 residues.

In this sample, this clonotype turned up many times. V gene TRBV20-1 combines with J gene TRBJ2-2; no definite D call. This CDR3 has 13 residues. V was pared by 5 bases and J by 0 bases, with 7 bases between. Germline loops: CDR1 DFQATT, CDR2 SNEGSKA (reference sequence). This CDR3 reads CSAPPSNTGELFF. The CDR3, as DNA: TGCAGTGCTCCCCCCTCGAACACCGGGGAGCTGTTTTTT.

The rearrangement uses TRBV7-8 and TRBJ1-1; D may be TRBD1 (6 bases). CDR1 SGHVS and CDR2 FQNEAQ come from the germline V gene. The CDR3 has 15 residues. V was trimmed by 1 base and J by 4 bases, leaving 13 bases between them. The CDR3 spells CASSLVEGGVTEAFF. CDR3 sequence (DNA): TGTGCCAGCAGCTTAGTAGAAGGGGGGGTCACTGAAGCTTTCTTT.